This TCR beta chain was profiled in a study of T-cell reconstitution after alpha-beta-depleted transplantation in children. During its preparation, the TCRbeta library received unique molecular identifiers. TCRdb fed the PCR reads into MiXCR, producing one record per CDR3 protein. The profile shows just under 350,000 distinct CDR3 sequences, 15% to 20% of them singletons. The sample holds a few counts of this clonotype. Antigen unknown. General observations from the study: T-cell numbers and diversity one year post-transplant derived largely from freshly generated T cells. Where some patients showed high TCRbeta diversity at day 60, it came from recipient T cells and thymic progenitors that had survived. About two months after transplant, alpha-beta T cells reportedly came from several hundred expanded graft clones.

Looked up from germline, CDR1 is SGDLS and CDR2 is YYNGEE. The CDR3 runs 14 residues. Trimming stripped 0 bases from V and 1 base from J, with 4 bases between. This clonotype was sampled from a male patient aged 2-15 years who had a stem cell transplant for acute lymphoblastic leukemia, so the T cells may come from the graft donor. Sequencing was performed on PBMCs, mostly from graft donor cells, taken 360 days after TCRalphabeta/CD19-depleted stem cell transplant. The chain is built from TRBV9 and TRBJ2-2; D is unresolved. The CDR3 protein is CASSVAKNTGELFF. CDR3 coding DNA: TGTGCCAGCAGCGTAGCGAAGAACACCGGGGAGCTGTTTTTT.